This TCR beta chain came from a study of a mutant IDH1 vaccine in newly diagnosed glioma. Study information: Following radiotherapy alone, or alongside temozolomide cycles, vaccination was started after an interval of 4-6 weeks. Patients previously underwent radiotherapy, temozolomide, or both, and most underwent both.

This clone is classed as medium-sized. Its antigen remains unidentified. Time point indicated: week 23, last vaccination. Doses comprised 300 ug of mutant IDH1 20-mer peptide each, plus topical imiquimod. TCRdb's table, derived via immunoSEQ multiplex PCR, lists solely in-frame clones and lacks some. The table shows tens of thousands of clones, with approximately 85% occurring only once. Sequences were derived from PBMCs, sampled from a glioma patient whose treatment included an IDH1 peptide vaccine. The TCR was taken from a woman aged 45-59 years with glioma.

This chain's CDR3 is CASSSESDYGYTF. CDR3 bases: TGTGCCAGTAGTTCCGAGTCCGACTATGGCTACACCTTC. The rearrangement links TRBV19 to TRBJ1-2; D not certain. The germline gives CDR1 LNHDA, CDR2 SQIVND (reference sequence). Trimming took 5 bases from V and 3 from J, leaving 10 bases between them. The CDR3 is 13 residues long.